This is a list of T cell receptor beta chains from one sample in a study of OX40 agonist ivuxolimab in advanced cancers. Assay: immunoSEQ multiplex PCR; the TCRdb copy retains only in-frame clones and omits some. The sample includes just under 75,000 clones, around nine tenths seen only once; the top ten take roughly 0.5%. Sequenced material: CD4+ or CD8+ T cells sorted from blood, taken in a trial of the OX40 agonist ivuxolimab. The receptors stem from an adult with an advanced solid tumor such as melanoma, head and neck, liver or kidney cancer. CDR3s include the opening cysteine and the closing phenylalanine or tryptophan. A D gene is named only where the DNA matches it firmly. Clone sizes are given selectively: once, few, many, or a class where the clone is expanded.

D	size	V	J	DNA	CDR3
TRBD2	.	TRBV7-8	TRBJ2-7	TGTGCCAGCAGCCCCATGGCGGGAGCGGGAGTCTCCGAGCAGTACTTC	CASSPMAGAGVSEQYF
.	.	TRBV14	TRBJ2-1	TGTGCCAGCAGCCAGCAGGAGGGGGCCGGAGTTGAGCAGTTCTTC	CASSQQEGAGVEQFF
TRBD2	.	TRBV28	TRBJ2-2	TGTGCCAGCTTGACTAGCGGGATTGGCGGGGAGCTGTTTTTT	CASLTSGIGGELFF
TRBD2	.	TRBV11-2	TRBJ2-7	TGTGCCAGCAGCTTCGGGACTAGCGGAACCTACGAGCAGTACTTC	CASSFGTSGTYEQYF
.	.	TRBV10-3	TRBJ2-2	TGTGCCATCAATCGAGGACTGGACACCGGGGAGCTGTTTTTT	CAINRGLDTGELFF
.	.	TRBV19	TRBJ2-5	TGTGCCAGTAGTATTTCGAAGGGAATGTACTTC	CASSISKGMYF
.	.	TRBV7-2	TRBJ2-2	TGTGCCAGCAGCTTTCAAGTGGCTAGCGTATCCACCGGGGAGCTGTTTTTT	CASSFQVASVSTGELFF
.	.	TRBV7-9	TRBJ2-7	TGTGCCAGCAGCCTCGGCGGCGGTTCCTACGAGCAGTACTTC	CASSLGGGSYEQYF
.	.	TRBV2	TRBJ2-5	TGTGCCAGCAGTGATCTGGCCCAGTACTTC	CASSDLAQYF
.	.	TRBV11-3	TRBJ2-7	TGTGCCAGCAGCTTTAGTTCCGGCTACCCCTACGAGCAGTACTTC	CASSFSSGYPYEQYF
TRBD1	.	TRBV5-6	TRBJ1-5	TGTGCCAGCAGCTTGGGACAGGGCGATCAGCCCCAGCATTTT	CASSLGQGDQPQHF
TRBD2	.	TRBV12-5	TRBJ2-7	TGTGCTAGTGGACCCCAATTTGGGACTAGCGGGGACTACGAGCAGTACTTC	CASGPQFGTSGDYEQYF
TRBD2	.	TRBV28	TRBJ2-1	TGTGCCAGCAGTAGCCCCGGCGGGGGCTCCTACAATGAGCAGTTCTTC	CASSSPGGGSYNEQFF
TRBD2	.	TRBV18	TRBJ2-7	TGTGCCAGCTCTGGACTAGCGGGTTACGAGCAGTACTTC	CASSGLAGYEQYF
.	.	TRBV19	TRBJ2-5	TGTGCCAGTACCACAGGGGGAGGGTCAGAGACCCAGTACTTC	CASTTGGGSETQYF
TRBD2	.	TRBV5-1	TRBJ2-1	TGCGCCAGCAGCCCGCTGGGACTAGCGGGAGGCGCATTGTTCTTC	CASSPLGLAGGALFF
.	.	TRBV28	TRBJ2-1	TGTGCCAGCAGTCCGCCGGGCTTCGGCTCCTACAATGAGCAGTTCTTC	CASSPPGFGSYNEQFF
TRBD2	.	TRBV5-1	TRBJ2-5	TGCGCCAGCAGCCCGGAGCGGGGACGGACCCAGTACTTC	CASSPERGRTQYF
.	.	TRBV9	TRBJ1-2	TGTGCCAGCAGCGTAGACGGCTATGGCTACACCTTC	CASSVDGYGYTF
.	once	TRBV7-2	TRBJ2-7	TGTGCCAGCAGCGATGGCTACGAGCAGTACTTC	CASSDGYEQYF
.	.	TRBV5-4	TRBJ2-5	TGTGCCAGCAGCAAGGGGCAAGAGACCCAGTACTTC	CASSKGQETQYF
.	.	TRBV7-9	TRBJ1-2	TGTGCCAGCAGCTCCGCCGGGATTAACTATGGCTACACCTTC	CASSSAGINYGYTF
TRBD2	.	TRBV27	TRBJ2-5	TGTGCCAGCAGTTTGGGACTAGCGGGGACCCAGTACTTC	CASSLGLAGTQYF
.	few	TRBV18	TRBJ1-5	TGTGCCAGCTCACAGCTAGGTGTCAATAGCAATCAGCCCCAGCATTTT	CASSQLGVNSNQPQHF
.	.	TRBV7-6	TRBJ2-1	TGTGCCAGCAGCTTAAGCAGGGATAGCCAGCAGTTCTTC	CASSLSRDSQQFF
.	.	TRBV6-1	TRBJ2-3	TGTGCCAGCAGTGCCCGTCCACTACTTGACACAGATACGCAGTATTTT	CASSARPLLDTDTQYF
TRBD2	.	TRBV18	TRBJ2-1	TGTGCCAGCTCACCAGGACTAGCGGGGTACAATGAGCAGTTCTTC	CASSPGLAGYNEQFF
.	.	TRBV18	TRBJ2-2	TGTGCCAGCTCACCCCGAAGCGGGCGCACCGGGGAGCTGTTTTTT	CASSPRSGRTGELFF
.	.	TRBV28	TRBJ2-6	TGTGCCAGCAGTTTAGGGACAATAGTCTCTGGGGCCAACGTCCTGACTTTC	CASSLGTIVSGANVLTF